What follows is one T cell receptor (beta chain) and its context. Original handling: Reference gene primer amplification gave nucleated cell count estimates. Sequencing was performed with immunoSEQ multiplex PCR; in TCRdb, only in-frame clones are kept and a portion is missing. V, J and clone size are those of that table, while D and trimming were read from the DNA. The data show 150,000 to 200,000 clones, with approximately 87% seen just once and around 4% held by the top ten. This entry comes from a study of blood T cell repertoires in COVID-19. Whole-study context: Material from acute and convalescent COVID-19 was sourced from the United States, Italy and Spain. The cDNA or gDNA used as material had been derived from T cells, B-cell-depleted T cells, or PBMCs.

This TCR derives from a woman aged 65 to 85 with acute or convalescent COVID-19. The sample was peripheral blood.

Here the CDR3 reads CTSSQGQGCEEQYF. The CDR3 DNA sequence: TGCACCAGCAGCCAGGGACAGGGTTGTGAGGAGCAGTACTTC. J is TRBJ2-7 and V is TRBV1; the table's TRBD1 call for D was not verified on the DNA. TRBV1 corresponds to a pseudogene. This CDR3 region has 14 residues.